The 5 T cell receptor beta chains below all came from one sample that was sequenced in a study of T cells in Graves' hyperthyroidism and ophthalmopathy (dated by TCRdb to the late 2010s). The library was generated by multiplex PCR. The instrument was an Illumina HiSeq 2000. TCR beta CDR3 regions were amplified from RNA transcripts. For the first round of RT-PCR on the TCR CDR3, the HTBI primer set was used together with the Qiagen OneStep RT-PCR kit. The public reads were reprocessed in TCRdb via fastp at Q25 and MiXCR, keeping in-frame beta chains. Here each entry gathers all rows of one CDR3 protein and keeps the most common genes and DNA. The table for this sample lists about 130,000 distinct CDR3 sequences; less than 25% of them were counted only once. The ten largest clones capture around 69% of the sample. Sequencing was done on a sample of blood. The origin of the receptors is a woman aged 50 to 60 with Graves' hyperthyroidism that later progressed to Graves' ophthalmopathy.

This clonotype was seen repeatedly, ten times or more. The chain links TRBV6-1 to TRBJ2-1, with 8 bases aligning to TRBD2. The germline V gene has CDR1 MNHNS and CDR2 SASEGT. This CDR3 contains 16 residues. Trimming at V came to 5 bases and at J to 2 bases, leaving 8 bases not matched to a gene. The CDR3 DNA is TGTGCCAGCAGTCCCCGGGGGGGGGTGACCTACAATGAGCAGTTCTTC. The encoded protein is CASSPRGGVTYNEQFF.

The V call is TRBV6-1, the J call TRBJ2-1; the D gene is possibly TRBD1 (5 bases). V was clipped by 2 bases and J by 0 bases, with 20 bases between them. The CDR3 spans 19 residues. CDR1 is MNHNS, CDR2 SASEGT, per germline. CDR3 coding DNA: TGTGCCAGCAGTGAATTGGGGCTTCGAGCCAGGAGCTCCTACAATGAGCAGTTCTTC. This translates into CASSELGLRARSSYNEQFF.

This clonotype was counted a few times. The gene calls are TRBV20-1 and TRBJ2-7; 7 bases map to TRBD1. J was trimmed by 0 bases and V by 0 bases; bases with no gene match: 5. The CDR3 has 15 residues. CDR1 DFQATT and CDR2 SNEGSKA come from the germline V gene (reference sequence). The CDR3 is CSARDGGQSSYEQYF. CDR3 sequence (DNA): TGCAGTGCTAGAGATGGGGGACAGTCCTCCTACGAGCAGTACTTC.

V gene TRBV19 combines with J gene TRBJ1-5, with 8 bases lining up with TRBD1. CDR1 is LNHDA, CDR2 SQIVND, per germline (reference sequence). J gave up 5 bases and V 4 bases, and 7 bases lay outside the gene matches. This CDR3 is 15 amino acids long. CDR3 sequence reads: CASSSGQGGYQPQHF. CDR3 nucleotide sequence: TGTGCCAGTAGTAGCGGACAGGGCGGGTATCAGCCCCAGCATTTT.

The rearrangement uses TRBV5-1 and TRBJ2-5; possibly TRBD1 for D (5 bases). There are 15 residues in the CDR3. Trimming left V 4 bases short and J 5 bases short, with 18 bases between. CDR1 and CDR2 from the germline V gene are SGHRS and YFSETQ. CDR3 sequence reads: CASSAGDSAHETQYF. In nucleotides, the CDR3 is TGCGCCAGCAGCGCCGGCGACAGTGCTCACGAGACCCAGTACTTC.